This TCR beta chain was documented in a study of T cell repertoires in cytomegalovirus infection. Overall study context: HLA-C-restricted CMV epitopes, recently identified, and well-studied HLA-B-restricted ones were used by the study. It can be stated that public TCR beta signatures indicated CMV infection as well as a matching HLA type.

TCRdb passed the reads through MiXCR, listing each CDR3 protein once. The sample includes under 850,000 distinct CDR3 sequences, roughly 30% of them seen just once. Germline values: CDR1 MNHEY, CDR2 SMNVEV (reference sequence). The CDR3 is 17 residues long. The V end lost 4 bases, the J end lost 0 bases, and 13 bases lay between the germline ends. Concerning this clonotype itself: The antigen is not known.

Study outcomes and limitations: The ex vivo response showed dominance by HLA-C-restricted CMV-specific TCR beta clonotypes. Summed frequency of public TCR beta families distinguished CMV carriers with the relevant HLA.

This TCR was recovered from a human donor in good health (CMV status not recorded). Some clones in this sample may be carry-over from other donors' samples. Sample: cultured PBMCs, taken from culture after CMV antigen stimulation. V usage is TRBV27 and J usage is TRBJ2-6; D unresolved. The CDR3 DNA sequence: TGTGCCAGCAGTTCTGCACCCCCCCGCTCTGGGGCCAACGTCCTGACTTTC. This codes for CASSSAPPRSGANVLTF.